A selection of T cell receptor beta chains follows, all from one sample in a study of T cell repertoires in cytomegalovirus infection. TCRdb itself ran the reads through MiXCR, one entry per CDR3 protein. The sample includes about 600,000 distinct CDR3 sequences, 20% to 30% of them seen just once. The sequenced sample consisted of CD8+ T cells from PBMCs. Receptors were obtained from a human donor in good health (CMV status not recorded). Some clones in this sample may be carry-over from other donors' samples. The CDR3 runs from the conserved cysteine through the conserved F or W. A D gene is named only where the DNA matches it firmly. The size entry is marked missing in some rows and otherwise reads once, few, many or a size class.

cdr3_length d_call clone_size j_call v_call cdr3_nt cdr3_aa
15 . . TRBJ2-6 TRBV29-1 TGCAGCGTCTTGATCTCGGGCACTGGGGCCAACGTCCTGACTTTC CSVLISGTGANVLTF
15 . many TRBJ2-3 TRBV7-3 TGTGCCAGCAGCTTGTCCAGGCGGTTGAGAGATACGCAGTATTTT CASSLSRRLRDTQYF
16 TRBD1 . TRBJ2-3 TRBV28 TGTGCCAGCAGTTTACCCGGGACAGGAGCCACAGATACGCAGTATTTT CASSLPGTGATDTQYF
14 TRBD2 few TRBJ2-1 TRBV29-1 TGCAGCGTTGACTTGGGACTAGCGGTATATGAGCAGTTCTTC CSVDLGLAVYEQFF
20 . . TRBJ2-3 TRBV12-3/TRBV12-4 TGTGCCAGCAGTTTAGGGGTCACAGTATCTCGAGGGGTCTTCACAGATACGCAGTATTTT CASSLGVTVSRGVFTDTQYF
14 . . TRBJ1-2 TRBV4-1 TGCGCCAGCAGCCAAGTGCAAGGGGGCTATGGCTACACCTTC CASSQVQGGYGYTF
13 . many TRBJ1-1 TRBV7-9 TGTGCCAGCAGACTCCAGGGGAACACTGAAGCTTTCTTT CASRLQGNTEAFF
15 . . TRBJ1-5 TRBV6-2/TRBV6-3 TGTGCCAGCAGTTACAGGTCTACAGGCAATCAGCCCCAGCATTTT CASSYRSTGNQPQHF
15 . . TRBJ1-1 TRBV20-1 TGCAGTGCTAGAATGATGTTCAGGCCAGACACTGAAGCTTTCTTT CSARMMFRPDTEAFF
14 TRBD1 . TRBJ2-1 TRBV19 TGTGCCAGTTCTCCGGGACAGGGGCTCGATGAGCAGTTCTTC CASSPGQGLDEQFF
15 . few TRBJ1-3 TRBV7-8 TGTGCCAGCAGCTCCACCCCGGGGCTCGGAAACACCATATATTTT CASSSTPGLGNTIYF
13 . once TRBJ2-1 TRBV4-3 TGCGCCAGCAGCGAAGACCCGTTAGATGAGCAGTTCTTC CASSEDPLDEQFF
13 TRBD1 . TRBJ1-2 TRBV29-1 TGCAGCGTTTGGGACAGGGTACGGGATGGCTACACCTTC CSVWDRVRDGYTF
15 . few TRBJ1-4 TRBV15 TGTGCCACCAGTGCGACCGGGGGCCGCGGAAAACTGGTGTTTTTT CATSATGGRGKLVFF
13 . . TRBJ1-5 TRBV6-2/TRBV6-3 TGTGCCAGCAACTACCCCCAGAATCAGCCCCAGCATTTT CASNYPQNQPQHF
15 . few TRBJ2-7 TRBV6-6 TGTGCCAGCAGTTACTCAAGCAGTTCCTCCTACGAGCAGTACTTC CASSYSSSSSYEQYF
19 TRBD1 few TRBJ2-3 TRBV27 TGTGCCAGCAGACATCCCCGTTCAGCCGGGACAGGGGACACAGATACGCAGTATTTT CASRHPRSAGTGDTDTQYF
18 . . TRBJ2-2 TRBV13 TGTGCCAGCAGCTTAGTCGTTGCAGATCCCAGGTACACCGGGGAGCTGTTTTTT CASSLVVADPRYTGELFF
12 . many TRBJ2-1 TRBV7-2 TGTGCCAGCAGCTTAGCCATAAGTGAGCAGTTCTTC CASSLAISEQFF
15 . . TRBJ1-1 TRBV5-1 TGCGCCAGCAGAAAGGACTCCCCGAAGGACACTGAAGCTTTCTTT CASRKDSPKDTEAFF
14 . few TRBJ1-2 TRBV10-2 TGCGCCAGCAGTGAGTCTCCTGGAGGGTATGGCTACACCTTC CASSESPGGYGYTF
15 . . TRBJ2-3 TRBV7-3 TGTGCCAGCTCTGAGGGGGGATTTAGCACAGATACGCAGTATTTT CASSEGGFSTDTQYF
14 . . TRBJ2-7 TRBV27 TGTGCCAGCAGTTCGTGGACACGGGGCTACGAGCAGTACTTC CASSSWTRGYEQYF
13 . many TRBJ1-1 TRBV7-8 TGTGCCAGCAGCTTAGACAGGACGAGTGAAGCTTTCTTT CASSLDRTSEAFF
18 TRBD2 many TRBJ2-3 TRBV7-8 TGTGCCAGCAGCCTGGGACTAGCGGGGGGTCGGGGCACAGATACGCAGTATTTT CASSLGLAGGRGTDTQYF
14 TRBD1 many TRBJ1-2 TRBV7-8 TGTGCCAGCAGCCCCCCAGGGGGCTCCTATGGCTACACCTTC CASSPPGGSYGYTF
17 . few TRBJ2-6 TRBV4-3 TGCGCCAGCAGTGAGACTCCCTACCGCTCTGGGGCCAACGTCCTGACTTTC CASSETPYRSGANVLTF
13 TRBD2 few TRBJ2-5 TRBV2 TGTGCCAGCAGTTGGACTAGGAAGGAGACCCAGTACTTC CASSWTRKETQYF
16 . . TRBJ1-1 TRBV7-9 TGTGCCAGCAGCTTAGATCGAAGGACTCTGAACACTGAAGCTTTCTTT CASSLDRRTLNTEAFF
15 TRBD1 many TRBJ2-5 TRBV7-6 TGTGCCAGCAGCGCCCCTGACAGGGGTCAAGAGACCCAGTACTTC CASSAPDRGQETQYF
16 TRBD1 few TRBJ2-5 TRBV5-5 TGTGCCAGCAGCTTGCGGGGCAGGGGGCCTTCTGAGACCCAGTACTTC CASSLRGRGPSETQYF
15 . many TRBJ2-3 TRBV7-9 TGTGCCAGCAGCGAAACAGGAGCGCCCACAGATACGCAGTATTTT CASSETGAPTDTQYF
15 TRBD1 few TRBJ1-1 TRBV6-2/TRBV6-3 TGTGCCAGCAGACTGACAGGGGCCATGAACACTGAAGCTTTCTTT CASRLTGAMNTEAFF
15 . . TRBJ2-1 TRBV7-4 TGTGCCAGCAGCTTAGCAGGGACAAGGGGCAATGAGCAGTTCTTC CASSLAGTRGNEQFF
17 . . TRBJ2-3 TRBV25-1 TGTGCCAGCAGTGAGTTACTGACGGGACCAAGCACAGATACGCAGTATTTT CASSELLTGPSTDTQYF
16 TRBD1 . TRBJ1-1 TRBV27 TGTGCCAGCAGTTTAAGGTGGGACAGGGGAAACACTGAAGCTTTCTTT CASSLRWDRGNTEAFF
13 . . TRBJ2-5 TRBV7-8 TGTGCCAGCAGCCTAAGGGCCTGGGGGGAGCAGTACTTC CASSLRAWGEQYF
13 . . TRBJ2-2 TRBV28 TGTGCCAGCAGCAGACTGGACACCGGGGAGCTGTTTTTT CASSRLDTGELFF
13 . . TRBJ1-5 TRBV20-1 TGCAGTCCCCGGGTTTATAGCAATCAGCCCCAGCATTTT CSPRVYSNQPQHF
14 TRBD1 many TRBJ2-7 TRBV7-9 TGTGCCAGCAGCGGATCGACAGGGGCCTACGAGCAGTACTTC CASSGSTGAYEQYF
14 . . TRBJ1-1 TRBV19 TGTGCCAGTAGTACCCCGGGCACCAACACTGAAGCTTTCTTT CASSTPGTNTEAFF
16 . . TRBJ2-1 TRBV28 TGTGCCAGCAGTTCAGGGGGGCGGCAGGCTGACAATGAGCAGTTCTTC CASSSGGRQADNEQFF
14 TRBD2 many TRBJ2-1 TRBV12-3/TRBV12-4 TGTGCCAGCAGTTTTATAGCGGGGGTGCGTGAGCAGTTCTTC CASSFIAGVREQFF
12 . . TRBJ1-2 TRBV7-9 TGTGCCGGCTGGACAGCCTATAATGGCTACACCTTC CAGWTAYNGYTF
10 . many TRBJ2-4 TRBV2 TGTGCCAGCAGGGGAAACATTCAGTACTTC CASRGNIQYF
16 . . TRBJ2-1 TRBV27 TGTGCCACCTATCGGTCCCTTTCCTCCCTCAGAAGCGAGCAGTTCTTC CATYRSLSSLRSEQFF
15 TRBD1 many TRBJ1-1 TRBV28 TGTGCCAGCAGTTTAGTGTGGCAGGGGGCTACTGAAGCTTTCTTT CASSLVWQGATEAFF
16 . few TRBJ2-2 TRBV6-5 TGTGCCAGCAGTTACTCGTCAGGGCACAACACCGGGGAGCTGTTTTTT CASSYSSGHNTGELFF
16 TRBD1 many TRBJ1-2 TRBV7-2 TGTGCCAGCAGCCCTATGGACAGGGAGCATAACTATGGCTACACCTTC CASSPMDREHNYGYTF
16 TRBD1 . TRBJ2-1 TRBV5-1 TGCGCCAGCAGCTCGGGGACAGGAAACTCTTTCTCTGAGCAGTTCTTC CASSSGTGNSFSEQFF
15 TRBD1 many TRBJ1-2 TRBV7-9 TGTGCCAGCAGCTTCCCGTACAGGGGGCAAGGTGGCTACACCTTC CASSFPYRGQGGYTF